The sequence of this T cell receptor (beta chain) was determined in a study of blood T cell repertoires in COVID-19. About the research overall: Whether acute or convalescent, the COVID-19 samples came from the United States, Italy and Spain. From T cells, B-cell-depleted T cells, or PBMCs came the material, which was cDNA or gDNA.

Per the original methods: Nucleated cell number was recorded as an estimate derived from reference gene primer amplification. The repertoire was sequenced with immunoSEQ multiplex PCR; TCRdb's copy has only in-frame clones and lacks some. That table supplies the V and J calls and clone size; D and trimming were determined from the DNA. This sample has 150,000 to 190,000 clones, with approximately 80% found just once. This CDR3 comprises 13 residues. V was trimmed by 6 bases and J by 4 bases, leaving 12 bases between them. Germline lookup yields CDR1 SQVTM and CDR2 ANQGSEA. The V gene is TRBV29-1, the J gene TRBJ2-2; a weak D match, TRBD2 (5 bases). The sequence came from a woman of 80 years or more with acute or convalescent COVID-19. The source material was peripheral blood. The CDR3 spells CSVLKGSTGELFF. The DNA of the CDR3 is TGCAGCGTCCTAAAAGGGAGCACCGGGGAGCTGTTTTTT.